What follows are 14 T cell receptor beta chains derived from one specimen sequenced in a study of T cells after yellow fever vaccination (dated 2019 in TCRdb). The meaning of the sample's treatment or condition label: live attenuated yellow fever vaccine strain. Receptors were amplified or captured by 5' RACE. TCRdb lists the instrument as Illumina HiSeq 2500. TCRdb trimmed the raw reads at Q25, called clones with MiXCR and kept productive beta chains. Each CDR3 protein appears once, grouped with its most common genes and DNA. This sample has under 600,000 distinct CDR3 sequences in its table, and 13% of those were observed once. The top ten constitute around 15% of the sample. This specimen was PBMCs, taken on the day of the yellow fever booster vaccination. These TCRs come from a young man who received the YFV17D yellow fever vaccine.

This clonotype was picked up a small number of times. The J gene is TRBJ2-1, the V gene TRBV29-1; D is ambiguous. Germline V gene lookup returns CDR1 SQVTM and CDR2 ANQGSEA. The V gene lost 7 bases and the J gene lost 10 bases, with 14 bases spanning the gap. This CDR3 region has 11 residues. CDR3 residues: CSAAIGGEQFF. In DNA form, the CDR3 reads TGCAGCGCAGCAATAGGCGGAGAGCAGTTCTTC.

The chain couples TRBV5-1 to TRBJ1-4, with D possibly TRBD1 on 5 matching bases. This CDR3 spans 17 amino acids. Trimming took off 3 bases at V and 6 bases at J, with 21 bases between the two ends. CDR1 and CDR2 (germline): SGHRS, YFSETQ. The CDR3 bases are TGCGCCAGCAGCTGGGGGACGGTTAATCCTTCGGATGAAAAACTGTTTTTT. Amino acid sequence: CASSWGTVNPSDEKLFF.

This clonotype was counted at least ten times. The V gene is TRBV12-3 or TRBV12-4, the J gene TRBJ1-5; D uncertain. V was shortened by 2 bases and J by 0 bases, with 8 bases between the two germline ends. The CDR3 covers 15 residues. The CDR3 DNA reads TGTGCCAGCAGTTTAAGATCTTATAGCAATCAGCCCCAGCATTTT. As protein: CASSLRSYSNQPQHF.

This clonotype was recorded a few times. V gene TRBV20-1 combines with J gene TRBJ2-1; 10 bases are shared with TRBD2. The germline V gene encodes CDR1 DFQATT and CDR2 SNEGSKA (reference sequence). The V gene end was trimmed by 3 bases and the J gene end by 8 bases; junction bases not matched to a gene: 7. The CDR3 is made up of 14 amino acids. The CDR3 nucleotides read TGCAGTGCTAGTCGGGCTAGCGGGAGTCATGAGCAGTTCTTC. Its translation: CSASRASGSHEQFF.

The J gene is TRBJ2-1, the V gene TRBV20-1, with TRBD2 matching over 12 bases. Trimming at V came to 0 bases and at J to 7 bases, leaving 1 base not matched to a gene. This CDR3 spans 14 amino acids. Germline CDR1 is DFQATT and CDR2 is SNEGSKA (reference sequence). The CDR3 protein is CSARETSGRNEQFF. The CDR3 DNA reads TGCAGTGCTAGAGAGACTAGCGGGAGAAATGAGCAGTTCTTC.

The chain combines TRBV15 with TRBJ2-5; 7 positions agree with TRBD2. Trimming removed 0 bases from V and 4 bases from J; junction bases left unmatched: 11. The CDR3 runs to 17 residues. Germline V gene data show CDR1 as LNHNV and CDR2 as YYDKDF (reference sequence). CDR3 residues: CATSRDDGGRRAETQYF. For the CDR3, the DNA is TGTGCCACCAGCAGAGATGACGGCGGGAGACGGGCAGAGACCCAGTACTTC.

A few counts support this clonotype. The V and J genes are TRBV7-2 and TRBJ1-1; a possible D gene is TRBD1 (6 bases). The CDR3 spans 15 residues. Germline CDR1 and CDR2: SGHTA and FQGNSA. The V end was cut by 6 bases, the J end by 1 base, with 15 bases between. The CDR3 loop is CASRREGVRNTEAFF. CDR3 DNA sequence: TGTGCCAGCAGACGGGAGGGGGTGCGGAACACTGAAGCTTTCTTT.

This clonotype was detected only a few times. CDR3 sequence: CASSLGQRSTEAFF. The CDR3 bases are TGCGCCAGCAGCTTGGGACAGCGATCCACTGAAGCTTTCTTT. The chain has TRBV5-1 and TRBJ1-1; tentatively, D is TRBD1 (5 bases). Germline CDR1 reads SGHRS; CDR2 reads YFSETQ. The CDR3 runs to 14 residues. V lost 0 bases, J lost 4 bases, and 10 bases lay in between.

Only one count was recorded for this clonotype. The chain employs TRBV12-3 or TRBV12-4 and TRBJ2-2; no definite D call. V lost 8 bases to trimming and J lost 0 bases, with 13 bases between them. The CDR3 runs to 15 residues. CDR3 sequence reads: CASALVAANTGELFF. The CDR3 DNA follows: TGTGCCAGCGCGCTGGTCGCAGCGAACACCGGGGAGCTGTTTTTT.

In its sample, this clonotype was seen a few times. The V and J genes are TRBV25-1 and TRBJ2-7; 10 bases are shared with TRBD1. Trimming at V came to 5 bases and at J to 5 bases, leaving 15 bases not matched to a gene. Looked up from germline, CDR1 is MGHDK and CDR2 is SYGVNS. The CDR3 contains 17 residues. The CDR3 protein is CASSSPRAGQGFDEQYF. The CDR3 DNA follows: TGTGCCAGCAGTTCGCCCCGTGCGGGACAGGGGTTCGACGAGCAGTACTTC.

The DNA of the CDR3 is TGCAGTGCTAGAGATGTCCAGGGTAACTATGGCTACACCTTC. Its protein product is CSARDVQGNYGYTF. The V gene is TRBV20-1, the J gene TRBJ1-2; tentative D call: TRBD1 (5 bases). V dropped 0 bases and J dropped 1 base, with 9 bases sitting between them. Germline V CDR1 and CDR2: DFQATT, SNEGSKA (reference sequence). The CDR3 extends over 14 amino acids.

The CDR3 sequence is CASSQDPAPTNEQFF. CDR3 bases: TGTGCCAGCAGCCAGGACCCTGCACCTACAAATGAGCAGTTCTTC. The chain carries TRBV6-1 and TRBJ2-1; D is unclear. Germline V gene sequence: CDR1 MNHNS, CDR2 SASEGT. Trimming took off 6 bases at V and 7 bases at J, with 19 bases between the two ends. The CDR3 length is 15 residues.

The V gene is TRBV12-3 or TRBV12-4, the J gene TRBJ2-5; 7 positions match TRBD2. This CDR3 has 15 residues. V was pared by 5 bases and J by 5 bases, with 11 bases of the junction left unmatched. CDR3 nucleotide sequence: TGTGCCAGCAGTCCCATTCGGGGACTAAAGGAGACCCAGTACTTC. Translated: CASSPIRGLKETQYF.

Here the CDR3 DNA reads TGTGCCAGCAGTTTGCTGCCCAGGGGGCGCGAGACCCAGTACTTC. Amino acids: CASSLLPRGRETQYF. The chain joins TRBV12-3 or TRBV12-4 to TRBJ2-5; 8 nucleotides line up with TRBD1. V dropped 3 bases and J dropped 5; count of bases not matched to a gene: 8. There are 15 residues in the CDR3.